A selection of T cell receptor beta chains follows, all from one sample in a study of T cell repertoires in cytomegalovirus infection. Antigens of these TCRs are unknown. TCRdb redid the calling of the reads with MiXCR, one entry per CDR3 protein. Counted here are about 130,000 distinct CDR3 sequences, more than 20% occurring once; the ten biggest clones make up approximately 35%. The sequenced sample consisted of PBMCs, sequenced either directly or after in vitro stimulation (not recorded which). These TCRs come from a human donor in good health (CMV status not recorded). Some clones in this sample may be carry-over from other donors' samples. Each CDR3 is given with its conserved first and last residue. Fields, in order: V gene, CDR3 length, CDR3 protein.

V: TRBV7-2; length: 16; CDR3: CASSPLAGLGPNEQFF
V: TRBV7-3; length: 17; CDR3: CASSLIPTESSGDTQYF
V: TRBV6-6; length: 13; CDR3: CASTPGRVREQFF
V: TRBV25-1; length: 16; CDR3: CASSESWKGATGELFF
V: TRBV6-5; length: 13; CDR3: CASSYGLGRSLEF
V: TRBV6-1; length: 13; CDR3: CASGNRGPDTQYF
V: TRBV7-8; length: 19; CDR3: CASSQLLGFSGRAGDTQYF
V: TRBV24-1; length: 13; CDR3: CATSATLLDEQFF
V: TRBV5-4; length: 15; CDR3: CASSFTGNSGNTIYF
V: TRBV29-1; length: 11; CDR3: CSVVDQYEQFF
V: TRBV27; length: 14; CDR3: CASSRQGRDTEAFF
V: TRBV7-6; length: 16; CDR3: CASSFLGTGGNTEAFF
V: TRBV20-1; length: 13; CDR3: CSATGSSYNEQFF
V: TRBV11-2; length: 19; CDR3: CASSRYRLAGVRGIETQYF
V: TRBV6-2/TRBV6-3; length: 20; CDR3: CASSYPGQETGSGGYNEQFF
V: TRBV19; length: 13; CDR3: CASSIRQYTEAFF
V: TRBV7-2; length: 15; CDR3: CASSLVGLAGDTQYF
V: TRBV4-1; length: 15; CDR3: CASSQESTDSYEQYF
V: TRBV7-6; length: 16; CDR3: CASSNPLAGAENEQFF
V: TRBV10-3; length: 15; CDR3: CAIKDYRGGDTEAFF
V: TRBV11-2; length: 13; CDR3: CASSLTLYNEQFF
V: TRBV6-1; length: 15; CDR3: CASRKQGFVQETQYF
V: TRBV28; length: 14; CDR3: CASSFGGIAYEQYF
V: TRBV7-9; length: 16; CDR3: CASSDQWTGTNSPLHF
V: TRBV11-2; length: 14; CDR3: CASSPTGGTDTQYF
V: TRBV20-1; length: 14; CDR3: CSAGQGRGEETQYF
V: TRBV7-9; length: 14; CDR3: CASSLTGVDEKLFF
V: TRBV10-3; length: 13; CDR3: CAVIRTLNTEAFF
V: TRBV20-1; length: 16; CDR3: CSARGAIRGTSYEQYF
V: TRBV7-4; length: 14; CDR3: CASSLRASEETQYF
V: TRBV5-1; length: 12; CDR3: CASSTEGNEQFF
V: TRBV7-2; length: 17; CDR3: CASSPPVGQVLGNTIYF
V: TRBV24-1; length: 14; CDR3: CATSEPDSTDTQYF
V: TRBV7-6; length: 15; CDR3: CASSSEREPYNEQFF
V: TRBV28; length: 14; CDR3: CASRRNLSNQPQHF
V: TRBV10-2; length: 15; CDR3: CASSESGTTQETQYF
V: TRBV7-9; length: 14; CDR3: CASSPGLTWETQYF
V: TRBV30; length: 13; CDR3: CAWSVSEQETQYF
V: TRBV14; length: 15; CDR3: CASSHLGLRETEAFF
V: TRBV25-1; length: 11; CDR3: CASGLIERRYF
V: TRBV20-1; length: 13; CDR3: CSARSRMNTEAFF
V: TRBV6-1; length: 14; CDR3: CASSERVGGETQYF
V: TRBV7-2; length: 13; CDR3: CASSLVGADTQYF
V: TRBV7-9; length: 17; CDR3: CASSDGSILDPYNEQFF
V: TRBV27; length: 12; CDR3: CASRDINEKLFF
V: TRBV7-2; length: 15; CDR3: CASSASVTSVYEQFF
V: TRBV12-3/TRBV12-4; length: 14; CDR3: CASSRTGLSYEQYF
V: TRBV24-1; length: 14; CDR3: CATSDPWAGETQYF
V: TRBV7-4; length: 17; CDR3: CASSLPLGQAAYYGYTF
V: TRBV5-4; length: 15; CDR3: CASSLASGIYNEQFF
V: TRBV7-9; length: 12; CDR3: CASSLTREDYTF
V: TRBV6-5; length: 15; CDR3: CASSYSRTGIKKLFF
V: TRBV28; length: 15; CDR3: CASSLVGLTNQPQHF
V: TRBV9; length: 15; CDR3: CASSPGTLGEDTQYF
V: TRBV5-6; length: 13; CDR3: CASSQDSDNERFF